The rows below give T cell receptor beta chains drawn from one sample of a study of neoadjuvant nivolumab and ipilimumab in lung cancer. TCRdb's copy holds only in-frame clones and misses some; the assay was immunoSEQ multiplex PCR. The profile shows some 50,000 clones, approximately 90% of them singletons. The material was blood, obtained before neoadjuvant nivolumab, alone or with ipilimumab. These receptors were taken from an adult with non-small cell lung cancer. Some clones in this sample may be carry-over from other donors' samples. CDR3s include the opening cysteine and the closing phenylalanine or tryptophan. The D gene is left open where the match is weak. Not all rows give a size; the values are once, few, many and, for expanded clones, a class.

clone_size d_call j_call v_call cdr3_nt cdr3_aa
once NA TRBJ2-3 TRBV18 TGTGCCAGCTCACAGGGTTCGGGCACAGATACGCAGTATTTT CASSQGSGTDTQYF
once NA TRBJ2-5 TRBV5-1 TGCGCCAGCAGCTTGAGCCAACAAGAGACCCAGTACTTC CASSLSQQETQYF
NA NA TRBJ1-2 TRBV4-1 TGCGCCAGCAGCCAAGATCCCGGGGGTAACTATGGCTACACCTTC CASSQDPGGNYGYTF
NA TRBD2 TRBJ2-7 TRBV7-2 TGTGCCAGCAGCTTACTAGCGGGCTCCCAATACGAGCAGTACTTC CASSLLAGSQYEQYF
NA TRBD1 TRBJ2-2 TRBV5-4 TGTGCCAGCAGCTCGGGACAGGGGTCCAACACCGGGGAGCTGTTTTTT CASSSGQGSNTGELFF
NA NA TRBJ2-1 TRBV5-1 TGCGCCAGCAGCTTGGTTCGGGGCCTCGATGAGCAGTTCTTC CASSLVRGLDEQFF
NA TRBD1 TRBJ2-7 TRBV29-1 TGCAGCGTTGAAGGGACAGGGGCCTACGAGCAGTACTTC CSVEGTGAYEQYF
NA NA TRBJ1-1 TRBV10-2 TGCGCCAGCAGTGATTATGGAGGAACTGAAGCTTTCTTT CASSDYGGTEAFF
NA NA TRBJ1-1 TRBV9 TGTGCCAGCAGCCTAGGGGGTACATCCTACACTGAAGCTTTCTTT CASSLGGTSYTEAFF
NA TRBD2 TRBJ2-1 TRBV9 TGTGCCAGCAGCGTCCGGACTAGCGGGAATGAGCAGTTCTTC CASSVRTSGNEQFF
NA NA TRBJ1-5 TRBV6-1 TGTGCCAGCATCCGGGCAGGGGCTACGGATCAGCCCCAGCATTTT CASIRAGATDQPQHF
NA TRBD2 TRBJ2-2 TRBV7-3 TGTGCCAGCAGCTCCCCTAGCGGGAGCGGAGCCGGGGAGCTGTTTTTT CASSSPSGSGAGELFF
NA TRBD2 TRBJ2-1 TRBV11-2 TGTGCCAGCAGCTCGACTAGCGGCGCAGGGAATGAGCAGTTCTTC CASSSTSGAGNEQFF
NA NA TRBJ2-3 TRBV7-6 TGTGCCAGCAGCTTAGGTGCGGACAGTAAGACAGATACGCAGTATTTT CASSLGADSKTDTQYF
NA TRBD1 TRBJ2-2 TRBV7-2 TGTGCCAGCAGCTTAAGACAGGGGGCTGGGACCGGGGAGCTGTTTTTT CASSLRQGAGTGELFF
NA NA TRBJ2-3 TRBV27 TGTGCCAGCAGTCTAAGGACAGAGACAGATACGCAGTATTTT CASSLRTETDTQYF
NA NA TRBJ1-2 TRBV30 TGTGCCTGGAGTGGTGGGGCAGTCCTCAGGCCTAACTATGGCTACACCTTC CAWSGGAVLRPNYGYTF
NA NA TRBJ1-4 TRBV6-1 TGTGCCAGCAGTGCTGGGGACCCTGCAACTAATGAAAAACTGTTTTTT CASSAGDPATNEKLFF
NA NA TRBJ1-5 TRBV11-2 TGTGCCAGCAGCTTAAACGGGGGCAATCAGCCCCAGCATTTT CASSLNGGNQPQHF
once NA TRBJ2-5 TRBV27 TGTGCCAGCAGTTTATCTCCCGGAATGGGAGAGACCCAGTACTTC CASSLSPGMGETQYF
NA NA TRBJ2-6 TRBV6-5 TGTGCCAGCAGTTCCAAGGGAGCTGGGGCCAACGTCCTGACTTTC CASSSKGAGANVLTF
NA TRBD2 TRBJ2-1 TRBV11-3 TGTGCCAGCAGCTTAGGGGGACTAGCGGGAAGAAATGAGCAGTTCTTC CASSLGGLAGRNEQFF
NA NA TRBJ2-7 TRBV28 TGTGCCAGCAGTTTAGACGAGTTCTACGAGCAGTACTTC CASSLDEFYEQYF
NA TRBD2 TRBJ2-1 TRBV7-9 TGTGCCAGCCTAAGAGGAGGGAGGGTGGATGAGCAGTTCTTC CASLRGGRVDEQFF
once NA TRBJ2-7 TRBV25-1 TGTGCCAGCAGCGCGGGACTTTACGAGCAGTACTTC CASSAGLYEQYF
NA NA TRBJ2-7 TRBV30 TGTGCCTGGAGTCTGGGGGCTCGGGGGCAGTACTTC CAWSLGARGQYF
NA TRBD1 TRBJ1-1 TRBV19 TGTGCCAGTCACAATAGACCAGGGGGAGCTTTCTTT CASHNRPGGAFF
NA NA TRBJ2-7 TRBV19 TGTGCCAGTAGCAAAACGGACAGTTACGAGCAGTACTTC CASSKTDSYEQYF
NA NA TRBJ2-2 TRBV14 TGTGCCAGCAGCCGTCACTACAGGGTAGCCGGGGAGCTGTTTTTT CASSRHYRVAGELFF
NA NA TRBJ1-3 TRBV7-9 TGTGCCAGCAGCTTTGCGTCCGGGCAAACTGGAAACACCATATATTTT CASSFASGQTGNTIYF
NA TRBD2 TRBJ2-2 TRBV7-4 TGTGCCAGCAGCTTCCTAGCGGGTCCGGGTACCGGGGAGCTGTTTTTT CASSFLAGPGTGELFF
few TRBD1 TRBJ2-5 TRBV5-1 TGCGCCAGCTATAGGGACAGCTCCCAAGAGACCCAGTACTTC CASYRDSSQETQYF
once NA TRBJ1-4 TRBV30 TGTGCCTGGAGGGGGAAGGGGGCTAATGAAAAACTGTTTTTT CAWRGKGANEKLFF
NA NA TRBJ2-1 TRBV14 TGTGCCAGCAGCCCCAGGGGGGACTACAATGAGCAGTTCTTC CASSPRGDYNEQFF
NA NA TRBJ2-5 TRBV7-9 TGTGCCAGCAGCCCCCTAGAGACCCAGTACTTC CASSPLETQYF
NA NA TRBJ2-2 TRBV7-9 TGTGCCAGCAGCTTCGAGTATGGGGAGCTGTTTTTT CASSFEYGELFF
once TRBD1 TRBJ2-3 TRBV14 TGTGCCAGCAGCCTCGGACAGGGGGGAACAGATACGCAGTATTTT CASSLGQGGTDTQYF
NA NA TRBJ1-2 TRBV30 TGTGCCTGGAGGAGGACGCTTAACTATGGCTACACCTTC CAWRRTLNYGYTF
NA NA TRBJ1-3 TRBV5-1 TGCGCCAGCAGCTTGCTGGGAACTTCTGGAAACACCATATATTTT CASSLLGTSGNTIYF
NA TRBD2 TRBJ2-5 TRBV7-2 TGTGCCAGCAGGGGCGGGAGCGGAGAGACCCAGTACTTC CASRGGSGETQYF
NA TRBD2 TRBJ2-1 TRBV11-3 TGTGCCAGCAGCTTATCTAGCGGGAGTTCCTACAATGAGCAGTTCTTC CASSLSSGSSYNEQFF
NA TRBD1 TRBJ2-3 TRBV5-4 TGTGCCAGCAGCCCGACAGGGGACAGGCACCAGCAGTATTTT CASSPTGDRHQQYF
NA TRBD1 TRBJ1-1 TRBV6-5 TGTGCCAGCACCGGACAGGGGAACACTGAAGCTTTCTTT CASTGQGNTEAFF
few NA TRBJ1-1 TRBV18 TGTGCCAGCTCACCAGCACAGGACACTGAAGCTTTCTTT CASSPAQDTEAFF
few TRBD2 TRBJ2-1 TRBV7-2 TGTGCCAGCAGCCAGATTAGCGGGTCCGGCAATGAGCAGTTCTTC CASSQISGSGNEQFF
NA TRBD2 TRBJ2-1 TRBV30 TGTGCCTGGAGTTCCGGGACTAGCAGGTTCTTC CAWSSGTSRFF
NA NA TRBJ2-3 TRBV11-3 TGTGCCAGCAGCTTAACACGGCCGGATACGCAGTATTTT CASSLTRPDTQYF
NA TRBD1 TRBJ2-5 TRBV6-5 TGTGCCAGCAGGCGGACAGGGATTGGAGAGACCCAGTACTTC CASRRTGIGETQYF
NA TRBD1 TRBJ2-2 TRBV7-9 TGTGCCAGCAGCATGACAGGGGATACCACCGGGGAGCTGTTTTTT CASSMTGDTTGELFF
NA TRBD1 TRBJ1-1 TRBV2 TGTGCCAGCAGGGGACAGGGGGGCACTGAAGCTTTCTTT CASRGQGGTEAFF
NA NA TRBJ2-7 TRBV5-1 TGCGCCAGCAGCCGAGGAGGGACAGACGGCTACGAGCAGTACTTC CASSRGGTDGYEQYF
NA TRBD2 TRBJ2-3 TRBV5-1 TGCGCCAGCAGCATAGGACTAGCGGGAAGCACAGATACGCAGTATTTT CASSIGLAGSTDTQYF